This T cell receptor beta chain was profiled in a study of shared clonotypes between healthy human individuals. CD45RO-negative CD8 cells positively selected for CCR7 made up the naive population, which excluded terminally differentiated effector memory CD45RA+ cells. As regards this clone: The sample contains more than one DNA sequence encoding this CDR3.

Only in-frame clones appear in the TCRdb table, and some are missing; sequencing was by immunoSEQ multiplex PCR. The sample comprises around 2.1 million clones, approximately 94% of which are singletons, and roughly 1.8% rests with the top ten. Sequencing was done on a sample of naive CD8+ T cells from PBMCs. The receptor was derived from a young man in good health. Some clones in this sample may be carry-over from other donors' samples.

The CDR3 DNA is TGCAGCGTGCTGGGCGGGTCGTCCTACGAGCAGTACTTC. Translation gives CSVLGGSSYEQYF. V gene TRBV29-1 combines with J gene TRBJ2-7, with TRBD2 as a possible D gene (5 bases). Trimming took 6 bases from V and 1 from J, leaving 13 bases between them. Per the germline V gene, CDR1 is SQVTM and CDR2 is ANQGSEA. The CDR3 extends over 13 amino acids.